This T cell receptor beta chain was observed in a study of T cell changes during pregnancy in multiple sclerosis. Germline CDR1 reads MNHEY; CDR2 reads SMNVEV (reference sequence). Trimming removed 0 bases at V and 0 bases at J, with 11 bases between. The CDR3 runs to 16 residues. The method was immunoSEQ multiplex PCR; TCRdb's version includes in-frame clones alone and lacks a portion of them. The sample yields some 33,000 clones, 89% seen once. This sample comprised CD8+ T cells from peripheral blood mononuclear cells, obtained in the third trimester of pregnancy. The clonotype originates from a female donor with multiple sclerosis, enrolled in a pregnancy study. V usage is TRBV27 and J usage is TRBJ1-1; unclear D gene. CDR3 nucleotides: TGTGCCAGCAGTTTATCGACGGGTTCGTTGAACACTGAAGCTTTCTTT. Its translation is CASSLSTGSLNTEAFF.